The rows below give T cell receptor beta chains drawn from one sample of a study of blood T cell repertoires in COVID-19. TCRdb's table, derived via immunoSEQ multiplex PCR, lists solely in-frame clones and lacks some. Here the sample spans 250,000 to 300,000 clones, roughly 86% being singletons. Input material: peripheral blood. These receptors were taken from a man aged 18 to 29 with active or convalescent COVID-19. The CDR3 runs from the conserved cysteine through the conserved F or W. Each record gives: CDR3 DNA, CDR3 protein, J gene, D gene, clone size, V gene. D genes are given only for firm matches. Not every row has a clone size; where given, it reads once, few, many or a size class.

cdr3_nt: TGTGCCACCAGGACCGGGACAGGGGGCCAAGAGACCCAGTACTTC; cdr3_aa: CATRTGTGGQETQYF; j_call: TRBJ2-5; d_call: TRBD1; clone_size: -; v_call: TRBV27
cdr3_nt: TGTGCCAGCAGCTTGGCGGGTTATGATTCACCCCTCCACTTT; cdr3_aa: CASSLAGYDSPLHF; j_call: TRBJ1-6; d_call: -; clone_size: -; v_call: TRBV5-4
cdr3_nt: TGTGCCAGCAGCACCCAGGGATACGAGCAGTACTTC; cdr3_aa: CASSTQGYEQYF; j_call: TRBJ2-7; d_call: -; clone_size: -; v_call: TRBV5-5
cdr3_nt: TGTGCCACCAGTGATTTGCCGGGACAGGGGAACAATGAGCAGTTCTTC; cdr3_aa: CATSDLPGQGNNEQFF; j_call: TRBJ2-1; d_call: TRBD1; clone_size: once; v_call: TRBV24-1
cdr3_nt: TGTGCCAGCAGACTAGGAGTCGGCAACACTGAAGCTTTCTTT; cdr3_aa: CASRLGVGNTEAFF; j_call: TRBJ1-1; d_call: -; clone_size: -; v_call: TRBV28
cdr3_nt: TGTGCCAGCAGCTTACGAGGGACAGGGAACAATCAGCCCCAGCATTTT; cdr3_aa: CASSLRGTGNNQPQHF; j_call: TRBJ1-5; d_call: TRBD1; clone_size: -; v_call: TRBV7-2
cdr3_nt: TGTGCCAGTAGTGCAGGACAGTACACCGGGGAGCTGTTTTTT; cdr3_aa: CASSAGQYTGELFF; j_call: TRBJ2-2; d_call: -; clone_size: -; v_call: TRBV19
cdr3_nt: TGCAGCGTTGTGGTAAACTGGAACACTGAAGCTTTCTTT; cdr3_aa: CSVVVNWNTEAFF; j_call: TRBJ1-1; d_call: -; clone_size: -; v_call: TRBV29-1
cdr3_nt: TGTGCCAGCAGTTTAAGCGGGGCAGAGCAAGAGACCCAGTACTTC; cdr3_aa: CASSLSGAEQETQYF; j_call: TRBJ2-5; d_call: TRBD2; clone_size: -; v_call: TRBV27
cdr3_nt: TGTGCCAGCCTACCCCCGGCCGGGAATGAGCAGTTCTTC; cdr3_aa: CASLPPAGNEQFF; j_call: TRBJ2-1; d_call: -; clone_size: -; v_call: TRBV11-2
cdr3_nt: TGTGCCAGCACTGTTGCGGGGCCCCGTTTTAGCGGCTACACCTTC; cdr3_aa: CASTVAGPRFSGYTF; j_call: TRBJ1-2; d_call: -; clone_size: -; v_call: TRBV11-2
cdr3_nt: TGTGCCTGGGCGACTGGGAACACTGAAGCTTTCTTT; cdr3_aa: CAWATGNTEAFF; j_call: TRBJ1-1; d_call: -; clone_size: -; v_call: TRBV30
cdr3_nt: TGCGCCAGCAGTGAGTTACAATCGGGACAGAACTCTGGGGCCAACGTCCTGACTTTC; cdr3_aa: CASSELQSGQNSGANVLTF; j_call: TRBJ2-6; d_call: TRBD1; clone_size: few; v_call: TRBV10-1
cdr3_nt: TGTGCCTGGAGTTCCGGACTAGCGGGGTACACAGATACGCAGTATTTT; cdr3_aa: CAWSSGLAGYTDTQYF; j_call: TRBJ2-3; d_call: TRBD2; clone_size: -; v_call: TRBV30
cdr3_nt: TGTGCCAGCATAGGCAGGGGGCGTTACTATGGCTACACCTTC; cdr3_aa: CASIGRGRYYGYTF; j_call: TRBJ1-2; d_call: TRBD1; clone_size: -; v_call: TRBV28
cdr3_nt: TGCGCCAGCAGCTTGAGGAGCGGGGACTACAATGAGCAGTTCTTC; cdr3_aa: CASSLRSGDYNEQFF; j_call: TRBJ2-1; d_call: TRBD2; clone_size: -; v_call: TRBV5-1
cdr3_nt: TGTGCCAGCAGTGAAGCGCCGACAGGGCCTGGCTACACCTTC; cdr3_aa: CASSEAPTGPGYTF; j_call: TRBJ1-2; d_call: TRBD1; clone_size: -; v_call: TRBV6-1
cdr3_nt: TGTGCCAGCAGCTTCGGGATAGCGGGGCCAGATACGCAGTATTTT; cdr3_aa: CASSFGIAGPDTQYF; j_call: TRBJ2-3; d_call: TRBD2; clone_size: once; v_call: TRBV7-9
cdr3_nt: TGTGCCAGCTCAATCCAAACCTACAATGAGCAGTTCTTC; cdr3_aa: CASSIQTYNEQFF; j_call: TRBJ2-1; d_call: -; clone_size: -; v_call: TRBV18
cdr3_nt: TGTGCCAGCAGCTTGGTGGTACTAGCGGGAGCGGGTGAGCAGTTCTTC; cdr3_aa: CASSLVVLAGAGEQFF; j_call: TRBJ2-1; d_call: TRBD2; clone_size: once; v_call: TRBV5-8
cdr3_nt: TGTGCCAGCAGGGGGACTAGTGGGTCTAATGAGCAGTTCTTC; cdr3_aa: CASRGTSGSNEQFF; j_call: TRBJ2-1; d_call: TRBD2; clone_size: once; v_call: TRBV2
cdr3_nt: TGTGCCAGCAGCCGGGACAGGGGAGAGACCCAGTACTTC; cdr3_aa: CASSRDRGETQYF; j_call: TRBJ2-5; d_call: TRBD1; clone_size: -; v_call: TRBV6-5
cdr3_nt: TGTGCCAGCTCACCAGGAGGGAACACCGGGGAGCTGTTTTTT; cdr3_aa: CASSPGGNTGELFF; j_call: TRBJ2-2; d_call: -; clone_size: -; v_call: TRBV18
cdr3_nt: TGCGCCAGCAGCTTGGCCGACACTGAAGCTTTCTTT; cdr3_aa: CASSLADTEAFF; j_call: TRBJ1-1; d_call: -; clone_size: few; v_call: TRBV5-1